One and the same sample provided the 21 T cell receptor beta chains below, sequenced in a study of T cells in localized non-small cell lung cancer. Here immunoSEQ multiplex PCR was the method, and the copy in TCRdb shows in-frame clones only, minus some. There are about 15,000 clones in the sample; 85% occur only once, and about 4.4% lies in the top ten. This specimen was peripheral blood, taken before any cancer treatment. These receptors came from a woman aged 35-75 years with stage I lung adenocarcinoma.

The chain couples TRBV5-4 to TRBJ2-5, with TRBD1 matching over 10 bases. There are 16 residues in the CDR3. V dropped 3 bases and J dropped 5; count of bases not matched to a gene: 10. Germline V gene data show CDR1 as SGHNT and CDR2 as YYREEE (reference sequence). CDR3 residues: CASSSSRDRGGETQYF. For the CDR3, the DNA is TGTGCCAGCAGCTCCTCGAGGGACAGGGGAGGGGAGACCCAGTACTTC. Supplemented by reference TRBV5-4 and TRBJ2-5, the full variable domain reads ETGVTQSPTHLIKTRGQQVTLRCSSQSGHNTVSWYQQALGQGPQFIFQYYREEENGRGNFPPRFSGLQFPNYSSELNVNALELDDSALYLCASSSSRDRGGETQYFGPGTRLLVL.

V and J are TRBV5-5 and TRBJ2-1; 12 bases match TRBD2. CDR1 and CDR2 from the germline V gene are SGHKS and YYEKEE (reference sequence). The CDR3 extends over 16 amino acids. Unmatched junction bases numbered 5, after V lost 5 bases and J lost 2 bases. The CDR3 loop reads CASSLPSGGAYNEQFF. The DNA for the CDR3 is TGTGCCAGCAGTTTACCTAGCGGGGGGGCCTACAATGAGCAGTTCTTC.

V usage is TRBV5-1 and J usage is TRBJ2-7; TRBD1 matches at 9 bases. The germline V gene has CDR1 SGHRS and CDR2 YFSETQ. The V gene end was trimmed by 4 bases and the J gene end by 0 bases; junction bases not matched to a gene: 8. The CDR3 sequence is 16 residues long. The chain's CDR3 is CASSARQGVVSYEQYF. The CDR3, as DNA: TGCGCCAGCAGCGCGCGACAGGGGGTGGTCTCCTACGAGCAGTACTTC.

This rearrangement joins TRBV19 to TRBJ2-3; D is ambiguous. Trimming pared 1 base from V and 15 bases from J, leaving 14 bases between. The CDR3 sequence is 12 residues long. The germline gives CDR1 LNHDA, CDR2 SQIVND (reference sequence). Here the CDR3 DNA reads TGTGCCAGTAGTATAGGCACCCCAATTCTCTATTTT. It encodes CASSIGTPILYF.

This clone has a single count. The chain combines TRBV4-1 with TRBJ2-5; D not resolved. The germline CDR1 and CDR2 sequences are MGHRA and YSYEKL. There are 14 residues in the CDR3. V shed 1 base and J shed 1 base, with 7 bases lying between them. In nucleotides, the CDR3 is TGCGCCAGCAGCCAAGTGTCAGCCCAAGAGACCCAGTACTTC. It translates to CASSQVSAQETQYF.

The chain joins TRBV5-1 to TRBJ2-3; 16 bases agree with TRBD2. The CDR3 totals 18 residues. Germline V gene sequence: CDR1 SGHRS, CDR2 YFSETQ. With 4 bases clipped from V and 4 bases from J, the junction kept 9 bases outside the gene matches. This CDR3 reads CASSPGLAGGRGADTQYF. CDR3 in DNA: TGCGCCAGCAGCCCGGGACTAGCGGGGGGGAGAGGGGCAGATACGCAGTATTTT.

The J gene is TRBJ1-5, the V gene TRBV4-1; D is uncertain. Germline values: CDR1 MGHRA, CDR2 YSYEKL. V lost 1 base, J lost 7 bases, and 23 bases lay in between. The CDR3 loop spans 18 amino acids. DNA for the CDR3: TGCGCCAGCAGCCAAGGAGTTGCGGACCCAGGCAATTGGCAGCCCCAGCATTTT. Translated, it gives CASSQGVADPGNWQPQHF.

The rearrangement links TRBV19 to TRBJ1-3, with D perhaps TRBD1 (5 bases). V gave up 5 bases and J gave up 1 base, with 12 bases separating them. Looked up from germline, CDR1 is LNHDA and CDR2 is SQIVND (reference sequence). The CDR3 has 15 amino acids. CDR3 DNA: TGTGCCAGTAGTTTTTGGACATTTTCTGGAAACACCATATATTTT. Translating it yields CASSFWTFSGNTIYF.

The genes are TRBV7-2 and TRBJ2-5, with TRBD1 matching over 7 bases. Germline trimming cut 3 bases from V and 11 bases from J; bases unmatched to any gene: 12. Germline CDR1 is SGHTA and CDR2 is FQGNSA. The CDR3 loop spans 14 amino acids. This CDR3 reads CASSFGDSFGEQYF. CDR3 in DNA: TGTGCCAGCAGCTTTGGGGACAGCTTTGGTGAGCAGTACTTC. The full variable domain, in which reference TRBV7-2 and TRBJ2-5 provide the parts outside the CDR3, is GAGVSQSPSNKVTEKGKDVELRCDPISGHTALYWYRQSLGQGLEFLIYFQGNSAPDKSGLPSDRFSAERTGGSVSTLTIQRTQQEDSAVYLCASSFGDSFGEQYFGPGTRLLVL.

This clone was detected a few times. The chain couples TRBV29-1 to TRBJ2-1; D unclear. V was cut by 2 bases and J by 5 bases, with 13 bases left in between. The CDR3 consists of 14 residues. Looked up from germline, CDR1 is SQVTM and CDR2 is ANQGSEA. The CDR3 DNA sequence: TGCAGCGTTGAAATTGCCTTATACCACAATGAGCAGTTCTTC. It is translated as CSVEIALYHNEQFF.

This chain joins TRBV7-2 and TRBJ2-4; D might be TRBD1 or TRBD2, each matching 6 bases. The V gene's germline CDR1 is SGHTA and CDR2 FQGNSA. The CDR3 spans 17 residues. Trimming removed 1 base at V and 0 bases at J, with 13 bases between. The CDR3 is CASSLGTGALAKNIQYF. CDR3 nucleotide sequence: TGTGCCAGCAGCTTAGGGACGGGGGCTTTAGCCAAAAACATTCAGTACTTC.

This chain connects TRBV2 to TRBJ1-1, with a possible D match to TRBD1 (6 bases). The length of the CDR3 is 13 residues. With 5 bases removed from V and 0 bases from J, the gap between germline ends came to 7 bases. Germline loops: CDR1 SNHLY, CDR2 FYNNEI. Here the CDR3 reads CASSRDMNTEAFF. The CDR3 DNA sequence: TGTGCCAGCAGTCGGGACATGAACACTGAAGCTTTCTTT. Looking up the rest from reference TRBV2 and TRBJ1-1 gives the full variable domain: EPEVTQTPSHQVTQMGQEVILRCVPISNHLYFYWYRQILGQKVEFLVSFYNNEISEKSEIFDDQFSVERPDGSNFTLKIRSTKLEDSAMYFCASSRDMNTEAFFGQGTRLTVV.

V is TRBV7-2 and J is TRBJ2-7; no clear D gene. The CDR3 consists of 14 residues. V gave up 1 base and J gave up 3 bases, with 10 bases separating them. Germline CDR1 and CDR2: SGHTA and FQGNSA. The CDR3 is CASSLVSSNYEQYF. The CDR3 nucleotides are TGTGCCAGCAGCTTAGTTTCCAGCAACTACGAGCAGTACTTC.

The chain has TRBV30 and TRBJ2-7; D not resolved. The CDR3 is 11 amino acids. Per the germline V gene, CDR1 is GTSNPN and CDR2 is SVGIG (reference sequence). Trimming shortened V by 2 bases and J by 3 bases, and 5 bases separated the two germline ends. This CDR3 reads CAWSMLYEQYF. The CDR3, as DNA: TGTGCCTGGAGTATGCTCTACGAGCAGTACTTC.

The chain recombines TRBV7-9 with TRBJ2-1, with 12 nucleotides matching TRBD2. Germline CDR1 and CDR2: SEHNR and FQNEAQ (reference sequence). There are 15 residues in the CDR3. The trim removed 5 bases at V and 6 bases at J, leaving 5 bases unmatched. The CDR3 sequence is CASSQTSGSTNEQFF. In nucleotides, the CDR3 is TGTGCCAGCAGCCAGACTAGCGGGAGTACCAATGAGCAGTTCTTC.

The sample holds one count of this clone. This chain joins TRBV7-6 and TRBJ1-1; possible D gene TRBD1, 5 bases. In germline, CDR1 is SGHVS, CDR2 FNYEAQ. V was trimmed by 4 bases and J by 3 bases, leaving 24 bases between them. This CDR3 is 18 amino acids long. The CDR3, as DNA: TGTGCCAGCAGCTCCCTCGCGGGGTTCCTTGGGGGAGACACTGAAGCTTTCTTT. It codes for CASSSLAGFLGGDTEAFF.

The CDR3 coding sequence is TGTGCCAGCAGCTTGGAGGGAAACATTCAGTACTTC. Translation gives CASSLEGNIQYF. V gene TRBV5-8 combines with J gene TRBJ2-4; no reliable D call. Germline loops: CDR1 SGHTS, CDR2 YDEGEE. V lost 0 bases and J lost 6, with 4 bases in between. This CDR3 has 12 amino acids.

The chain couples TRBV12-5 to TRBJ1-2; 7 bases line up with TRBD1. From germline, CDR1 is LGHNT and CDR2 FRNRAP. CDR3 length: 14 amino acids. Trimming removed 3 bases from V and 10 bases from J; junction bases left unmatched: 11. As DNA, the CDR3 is TGTGCTAGTGGTTTCCAGGGGGTGACATTTGACTACACCTTC. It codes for CASGFQGVTFDYTF.

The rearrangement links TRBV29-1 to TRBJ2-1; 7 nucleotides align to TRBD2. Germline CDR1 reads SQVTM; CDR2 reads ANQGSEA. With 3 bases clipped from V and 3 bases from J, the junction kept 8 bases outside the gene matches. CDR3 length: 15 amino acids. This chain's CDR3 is CSVESRGVYYNEQFF. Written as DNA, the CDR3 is TGCAGCGTTGAGAGTCGGGGGGTTTACTACAATGAGCAGTTCTTC.

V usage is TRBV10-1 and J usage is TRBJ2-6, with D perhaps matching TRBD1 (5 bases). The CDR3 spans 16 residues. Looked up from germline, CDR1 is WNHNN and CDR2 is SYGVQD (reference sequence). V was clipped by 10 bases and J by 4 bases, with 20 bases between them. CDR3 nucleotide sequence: TGCGCCACTATTCCCCGTCCAGGGTCGGGGGCCAACGTCCTGACTTTC. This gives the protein CATIPRPGSGANVLTF.

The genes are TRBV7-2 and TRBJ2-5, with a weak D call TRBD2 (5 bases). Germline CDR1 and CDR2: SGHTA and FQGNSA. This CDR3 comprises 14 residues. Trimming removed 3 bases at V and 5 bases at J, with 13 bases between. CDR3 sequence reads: CASSFGVMEETQYF. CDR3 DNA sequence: TGTGCCAGCAGCTTCGGGGTAATGGAGGAGACCCAGTACTTC. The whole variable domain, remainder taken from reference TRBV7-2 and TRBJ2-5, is GAGVSQSPSNKVTEKGKDVELRCDPISGHTALYWYRQSLGQGLEFLIYFQGNSAPDKSGLPSDRFSAERTGGSVSTLTIQRTQQEDSAVYLCASSFGVMEETQYFGPGTRLLVL.